The clone carrying this TCR beta chain was seen just once. This sample is part of a study of blood T cell repertoires in COVID-19. Study-level information: Samples came from the United States, Italy and Spain, spanning acute and convalescent COVID-19. Nucleic acid was either cDNA or gDNA, and it came from T cells, B-cell-depleted T cells, or PBMCs.

While infection was still active, Seattle patients were enrolled and then followed longitudinally. Only in-frame clones appear in the TCRdb table, and some are missing; sequencing was by immunoSEQ multiplex PCR. The table lists around 310,000 clones, around 87% of them singletons. CDR3 length: 15 amino acids. Germline V lookup: CDR1 SGHRS, CDR2 YFSETQ. V lost 1 base to trimming and J lost 5 bases; unmatched junction nucleotides: 6. The chain recombines TRBV5-1 with TRBJ1-5; 7 nucleotides match TRBD1. Sequenced material: peripheral blood. The TCR originated in a woman aged 40 to 50 with COVID-19, enrolled during active disease. For the CDR3, the DNA is TGCGCCAGCAGCTTGTCAGGGGGGTGGGATCAGCCCCAGCATTTT. Translation gives CASSLSGGWDQPQHF.